This T cell receptor (beta chain) was recorded in a study of beta chain features in type 1 diabetes. Study background: Investigators examined roughly 99,000,000 sorted cells across all samples.

Donors underwent one heparinised blood draw, 95 to 150 mL on average. What was sequenced were expressed TCRB transcripts, since all of the isolated RNA had been reverse transcribed. Some clones are missing from TCRdb's copy, which holds only in-frame ones; the method was immunoSEQ multiplex PCR. The sample shows a few hundred thousand clones, about 11% of them seen only once. V lost 2 bases and J lost 2, with 9 bases in between. The germline CDR1 and CDR2 sequences are SGHNT and YYREEE (reference sequence). CDR3 length: 14 residues. The V and J genes are TRBV5-4 and TRBJ2-3; unclear D gene. This TCR came from a man younger than 35 in good health. Material: central memory CD4+ T cells from blood. CDR3 sequence (DNA): TGTGCCAGCAGCTTTGGCGGCAACACAGATACGCAGTATTTT. This sequence encodes CASSFGGNTDTQYF.